The 23 T cell receptor beta chains given below trace back to one sample, sequenced in a study of blood T cell repertoires in COVID-19. Profiled with immunoSEQ multiplex PCR; TCRdb holds only in-frame clones, not every one. The sample lists roughly 77,000 clones; approximately 73% were seen once. Sequenced material: peripheral blood. All receptors come from a man in his sixties with COVID-19, enrolled during active disease.

There are a few counts of this clone. The V and J genes are TRBV9 and TRBJ2-1, with TRBD2 identical over 10 bases. The CDR3 consists of 15 residues. J gave up 4 bases and V 3 bases, and 4 bases lay outside the gene matches. The germline V gene encodes CDR1 SGDLS and CDR2 YYNGEE. The CDR3 DNA reads TGTGCCAGCAGCGCCAGCGGGGGGGGTTACAATGAGCAGTTCTTC. As protein: CASSASGGGYNEQFF.

Concerning this clone itself: An end of the junction does not agree with germline; a read error may underlie this. This rearrangement joins TRBV5-1 to TRBJ2-3, with a tentative D call TRBD2 (7 bases). This CDR3 has 16 residues. CDR1 SGHRS and CDR2 YFSETQ come from the germline V gene. As DNA, the CDR3 is TGCGCCCGCAGACCTGGGGGGGGCGGGAGCACAGATACGCAGTATTTT. Its translation is CARRPGGGGSTDTQYF.

This chain joins TRBV10-3 and TRBJ1-6, with 10 bases aligning to TRBD1. CDR1 is ENHRY and CDR2 is SYGVKD in the germline V gene. The CDR3 extends over 14 amino acids. V gave up 6 bases and J gave up 6 bases; unmatched junction bases: 2. The CDR3 nucleotides are TGTGCCATCAGGACAGGGGGCGGTAATTCACCCCTCCACTTT. Protein product: CAIRTGGGNSPLHF.

The chain is built from TRBV5-3 and TRBJ1-6; D may be TRBD1 (6 bases). TRBV5-3 falls under the ORF class, with uncertain function. This CDR3 is 15 amino acids long. Deletions cut 2 bases from V and 9 bases from J, with 15 bases between. The CDR3 reads CARSFGDNGGSPLHF. In DNA form, the CDR3 reads TGTGCCAGAAGCTTTGGGGACAATGGTGGTTCACCCCTCCACTTT.

The chain carries TRBV28 and TRBJ2-1, with D perhaps matching TRBD2 (6 bases). CDR3 size: 13 residues. V shed 2 bases and J shed 7 bases, with 9 bases lying between them. CDR1 and CDR2 from the germline V gene are MDHEN and SYDVKM. The CDR3 nucleotides read TGTGCCAGCAGTTTAGGGGGGTCGAATGAGCAGTTCTTC. Protein: CASSLGGSNEQFF.

A single count supports this clone. The gene calls are TRBV7-2 and TRBJ2-1; 7 nucleotides align to TRBD2. The CDR3 consists of 14 residues. Trimming removed 4 bases from V and 8 bases from J; junction bases left unmatched: 8. Germline assignment: CDR1 SGHTA and CDR2 FQGNSA. The DNA of the CDR3 is TGTGCCAGCAGCTCGTATCGACTAGCAGATGAGCAGTTCTTC. It codes for CASSSYRLADEQFF.

This sequence joins TRBV5-1 and TRBJ2-7, with 7 positions matching TRBD1. Germline CDR1 SGHRS, CDR2 YFSETQ. The CDR3 contains 15 residues. The J segment lost 5 bases and the V segment lost 4 bases, leaving 12 bases of the junction unmatched. The chain's CDR3 is CASSEQGSGLDEQYF. As DNA, the CDR3 is TGCGCCAGCAGCGAACAGGGGTCGGGGCTCGACGAGCAGTACTTC.

The genes are TRBV11-1 and TRBJ2-4; D gene ambiguous. V lost 8 bases, J lost 2 bases, and 7 bases lay in between. Germline CDR1 SGHAT, CDR2 FQDESV (reference sequence). This CDR3 contains 12 residues. DNA for the CDR3: TGTGCCAGCCGAGACACCAAAAACATTCAGTACTTC. Amino acids: CASRDTKNIQYF.

The rearrangement joins TRBV28 to TRBJ1-3; tentative D call: TRBD1 (6 bases). CDR1 and CDR2 (germline): MDHEN, SYDVKM. V was cut by 6 bases and J by 5 bases, with 11 bases left in between. This CDR3 has 13 amino acids. The CDR3 region has the DNA TGTGCCAGCAGCTCTACAGGGAGAAACACCATATATTTT. As protein: CASSSTGRNTIYF.

The chain uses TRBV5-6 and TRBJ2-5; D not resolved. Germline CDR1 SGHDT, CDR2 YYEEEE. The CDR3 is 13 amino acids. Deletions cut 4 bases from V and 0 bases from J, with 7 bases between. CDR3 sequence reads: CASSVRYQETQYF. The DNA of the CDR3 is TGTGCCAGCAGCGTTCGGTACCAAGAGACCCAGTACTTC. Combining the CDR3 with reference TRBV5-6 and TRBJ2-5 gives the whole variable domain DAGVTQSPTHLIKTRGQQVTLRCSPKSGHDTVSWYQQALGQGPQFIFQYYEEEERQRGNFPDRFSGHQFPNYSSELNVNALLLGDSALYLCASSVRYQETQYFGPGTRLLVL.

This clone was counted only a few times. The chain joins TRBV7-9 to TRBJ1-1; perhaps TRBD1 as D (6 bases). The CDR3 length is 14 residues. Germline V gene data show CDR1 as SEHNR and CDR2 as FQNEAQ (reference sequence). The V and J ends lost 5 bases and 1 base respectively, with 11 bases between them. The CDR3 nucleotides are TGTGCCAGCAGCCCGACAGGACGGAACACTGAAGCTTTCTTT. Residues: CASSPTGRNTEAFF.

The chain is built from TRBV5-6 and TRBJ1-2; a possible D gene is TRBD1 (6 bases). The CDR3 extends over 16 amino acids. The germline V and J ends were trimmed by 4 bases and 3 bases, with 19 bases remaining between them. CDR1 is SGHDT, CDR2 YYEEEE, per germline. The CDR3 region has the DNA TGTGCCAGCAGCCAAAAACGGGACAACCCTCACTATGGCTACACCTTC. Protein sequence: CASSQKRDNPHYGYTF.

The CDR3 DNA follows: TGTGCCAGCGCGTTACTTACCGGGGGGGGTGAAAAACTGTTTTTT. This translates into CASALLTGGGEKLFF. The chain employs TRBV2 and TRBJ1-4, with a weak D call TRBD1 (5 bases). Germline CDR1 SNHLY, CDR2 FYNNEI. Trimming shortened V by 8 bases and J by 7 bases, and 20 bases separated the two germline ends. The CDR3 spans 15 residues.

The chain is built from TRBV9 and TRBJ2-1, with no clear D. Trimming left V 4 bases short and J 12 bases short, with 14 bases between. Germline assignment: CDR1 SGDLS and CDR2 YYNGEE. This CDR3 has 12 residues. CDR3 sequence: CASSYTIGWQFF. As DNA, the CDR3 is TGTGCCAGCAGCTACACTATTGGTTGGCAGTTCTTC.

A few counts support this clone. This rearrangement joins TRBV19 to TRBJ1-2; weak D call: TRBD1 (6 bases). Trimming left V 5 bases short and J 2 bases short, with 15 bases between. Germline V CDR1 and CDR2: LNHDA, SQIVND (reference sequence). CDR3 length equals 15 residues. Here the CDR3 DNA reads TGTGCCAGTAGTCGATGGCGGACAGCCAACTATGGCTACACCTTC. It translates to CASSRWRTANYGYTF.

The chain carries TRBV29-1 and TRBJ2-5; 10 nucleotides line up with TRBD1. Germline V lookup: CDR1 SQVTM, CDR2 ANQGSEA. This CDR3 has 14 residues. V dropped 4 bases and J dropped 5; count of bases not matched to a gene: 7. Here the CDR3 DNA reads TGCAGCGTTGGACAGGGGGCCCTCCGGGAGACCCAGTACTTC. Translated: CSVGQGALRETQYF.

The chain links TRBV7-9 to TRBJ2-3, with TRBD2 matching 7 bases. The germline CDR1 and CDR2 sequences are SEHNR and FQNEAQ (reference sequence). Losses at the gene ends were 2 bases for V and 1 base for J; bases not matched to a gene: 3. The CDR3 covers 15 residues. The DNA for the CDR3 is TGTGCCAGCAGCTTATTTCTAGCGGGCACAGATACGCAGTATTTT. This codes for CASSLFLAGTDTQYF.

The chain is built from TRBV12-3 or TRBV12-4 and TRBJ1-2, with a weak D call TRBD1 (6 bases). The CDR3 length is 12 residues. V lost 5 bases and J 4 bases, leaving 8 bases between the germline ends. The CDR3 bases are TGTGCCAGCAGTAGGACAGTCTATGGCTACACCTTC. It specifies CASSRTVYGYTF.

This chain uses TRBV5-6 with TRBJ2-1; 11 nucleotides align to TRBD2. This CDR3 is built from 15 residues. Germline assignment: CDR1 SGHDT and CDR2 YYEEEE. The ends lost 0 bases at V and 10 bases at J; junction bases unmatched: 6. CDR3 nucleotide sequence: TGTGCCAGCAGCTTGGGGTTAGCGGGGGGGCGAGAGCAGTTCTTC. Its protein is CASSLGLAGGREQFF.

V and J are TRBV11-1 and TRBJ2-1, with D perhaps TRBD2 (6 bases). V was shortened by 2 bases and J by 9 bases, with 11 bases between the two germline ends. The CDR3 loop spans 13 amino acids. Per the germline V gene, CDR1 is SGHAT and CDR2 is FQDESV (reference sequence). This chain's CDR3 is CASSLSSAGEQFF. DNA of the CDR3: TGTGCCAGCAGCTTAAGTTCAGCGGGTGAGCAGTTCTTC. The variable domain in full, with the rest retrieved from reference TRBV11-1 and TRBJ2-1, is EAEVAQSPRYKITEKSQAVAFWCDPISGHATLYWYRQILGQGPELLVQFQDESVVDDSQLPKDRFSAERLKGVDSTLKIQPAELGDSAMYLCASSLSSAGEQFFGPGTRLTVL.

The chain carries TRBV18 and TRBJ2-7, with 8 bases matching TRBD2. This CDR3 has 14 amino acids. With 3 bases clipped from V and 5 bases from J, the junction kept 6 bases outside the gene matches. CDR1 is KGHSH and CDR2 is LQKENI in the germline V gene. CDR3 residues: CASSPYGGGHEQYF. CDR3 DNA: TGTGCCAGCTCACCTTACGGGGGGGGCCACGAGCAGTACTTC.

The chain has TRBV5-1 and TRBJ1-2; the D gene is possibly TRBD1 (5 bases). The CDR3 runs 12 residues. From germline, CDR1 is SGHRS and CDR2 YFSETQ. V gave up 0 bases and J gave up 6 bases, with 6 bases separating them. The CDR3 nucleotides are TGCGCCAGCAGCTTGGAACAGGATGGCTACACCTTC. Encoded protein: CASSLEQDGYTF.

This clone has only a few counts. This chain connects TRBV6-5 to TRBJ1-5; D perhaps matches TRBD1 (5 bases). The CDR3 covers 13 residues. From germline, CDR1 is MNHEY and CDR2 SVGAGI. V lost 7 bases, J lost 4 bases, and 11 bases lay in between. The CDR3 spells CASTGHRNQPQHF. CDR3 nucleotides: TGTGCCAGCACAGGACACAGGAATCAGCCCCAGCATTTT.